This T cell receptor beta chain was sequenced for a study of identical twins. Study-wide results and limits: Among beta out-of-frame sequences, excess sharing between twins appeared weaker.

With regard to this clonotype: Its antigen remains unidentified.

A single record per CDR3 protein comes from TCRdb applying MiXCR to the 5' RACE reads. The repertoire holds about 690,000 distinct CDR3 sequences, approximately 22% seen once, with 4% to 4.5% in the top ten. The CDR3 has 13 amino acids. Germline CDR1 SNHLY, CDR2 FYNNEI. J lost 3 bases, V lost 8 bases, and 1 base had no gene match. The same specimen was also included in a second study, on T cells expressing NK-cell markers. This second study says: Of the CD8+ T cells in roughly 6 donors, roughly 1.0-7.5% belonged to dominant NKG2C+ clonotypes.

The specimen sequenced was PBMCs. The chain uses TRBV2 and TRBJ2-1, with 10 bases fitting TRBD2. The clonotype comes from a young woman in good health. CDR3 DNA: TGTGCCAGCTTAGCGGGGGGCTACAATGAGCAGTTCTTC. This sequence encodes CASLAGGYNEQFF.